These 17 T cell receptor beta chains were sequenced from one sample in a study of cytomegalovirus exposure and HLA in healthy donors. A multiplex PCR was run with 60 Vbeta primers and 13 Jbeta primers. Assay used: immunoSEQ multiplex PCR; TCRdb lists only in-frame clones, some missing. This table holds more than 100,000 clones, about two thirds found once. The sequencing input was PBMCs. Receptors were obtained from a woman aged 40 to 50 in good health and CMV-seronegative.

The rearrangement links TRBV7-3 to TRBJ1-5; the D gene is possibly TRBD1 (5 bases). This CDR3 contains 13 residues. The germline CDR1 and CDR2 sequences are SGHTA and FQGTGA. V dropped 8 bases and J dropped 3 bases, with 11 bases sitting between them. The CDR3 loop is CASAQGYNQPQHF. Here the CDR3 DNA reads TGTGCCAGCGCCCAGGGCTACAATCAGCCCCAGCATTTT.

V is TRBV19 and J is TRBJ1-1; tentatively, D is TRBD1 (6 bases). The CDR3 spans 13 residues. Trimming removed 6 bases at V and 1 base at J, with 9 bases between. The germline V gene encodes CDR1 LNHDA and CDR2 SQIVND (reference sequence). CDR3 residues: CASSRGRNTEAFF. The CDR3 nucleotides are TGTGCCAGTAGCAGGGGAAGGAACACTGAAGCTTTCTTT.

This clone was detected a few times. The genes are TRBV30 and TRBJ2-5, with 8 bases identical to TRBD1. V lost 4 bases and J lost 2; bases outside the gene matches: 9. This CDR3 comprises 15 residues. The germline CDR1 and CDR2 sequences are GTSNPN and SVGIG (reference sequence). CDR3 coding DNA: TGTGCCTGGACCCCAGAGGGACAGGTTCAAGAGACCCAGTACTTC. Amino acids: CAWTPEGQVQETQYF.

The chain has TRBV5-6 and TRBJ2-2, with D uncertain. From germline, CDR1 is SGHDT and CDR2 YYEEEE. The CDR3 is 13 residues long. The V end was cut by 4 bases, the J end by 7 bases, with 11 bases between. CDR3 sequence: CASSPAHIGELFF. The DNA for the CDR3 is TGTGCCAGCAGCCCAGCGCATATCGGGGAGCTGTTTTTT.

The V and J genes are TRBV4-1 and TRBJ1-1; perhaps TRBD1 as D (5 bases). V was clipped by 5 bases and J by 2 bases, with 15 bases between them. Germline lookup yields CDR1 MGHRA and CDR2 YSYEKL. This CDR3 has 15 amino acids. This CDR3 is CASSLGRGLNTEAFF. CDR3 sequence (DNA): TGCGCCAGCAGCTTAGGGAGGGGTCTTAACACTGAAGCTTTCTTT.

This clone was counted between two and nine times. CDR3 protein: CASSFDRLNTEAFF. The CDR3 DNA follows: TGTGCCAGTAGTTTCGACAGGTTGAACACTGAAGCTTTCTTT. The gene calls are TRBV19 and TRBJ1-1; perhaps TRBD1 as D (6 bases). Germline V gene sequence: CDR1 LNHDA, CDR2 SQIVND (reference sequence). The germline V and J ends were trimmed by 5 bases and 0 bases, with 10 bases remaining between them. The CDR3 loop spans 14 amino acids. Together with reference TRBV19 and TRBJ1-1, the CDR3 gives the full variable domain: DGGITQSPKYLFRKEGQNVTLSCEQNLNHDAMYWYRQDPGQGLRLIYYSQIVNDFQKGDIAEGYSVSREKKESFPLTVTSAQKNPTAFYLCASSFDRLNTEAFFGQGTRLTVV.

The chain employs TRBV15 and TRBJ1-1, with a tentative D call TRBD1 (6 bases). V shed 3 bases and J shed 4 bases, with 15 bases lying between them. Germline assignment: CDR1 LNHNV and CDR2 YYDKDF (reference sequence). The CDR3 length is 15 residues. CDR3 region: CATSSLVRGGTEAFF. The CDR3 DNA follows: TGTGCCACCAGCAGTTTGGTCAGGGGCGGCACTGAAGCTTTCTTT.

J is TRBJ2-7 and V is TRBV28; weak D call: TRBD1 (5 bases). CDR3 length: 12 residues. The V gene's germline CDR1 is MDHEN and CDR2 SYDVKM. V lost 3 bases to trimming and J lost 6 bases, with 9 bases between them. The CDR3 DNA sequence: TGTGCCAGCAGTTTTAGGGGCGGCGAGCAGTACTTC. Protein: CASSFRGGEQYF. Variable domain in full (rest from reference TRBV28 and TRBJ2-7): DVKVTQSSRYLVKRTGEKVFLECVQDMDHENMFWYRQDPGLGLRLIYFSYDVKMKEKGDIPEGYSVSREKKERFSLILESASTNQTSMYLCASSFRGGEQYFGPGTRLTVT.

This sequence joins TRBV28 and TRBJ1-1; TRBD1 is a possible D gene (6 bases). Germline V gene sequence: CDR1 MDHEN, CDR2 SYDVKM. V was trimmed by 5 bases and J by 3 bases, leaving 16 bases between them. This CDR3 region has 15 residues. The CDR3 is CASSTTGSGYTEAFF. For the CDR3, the DNA is TGTGCCAGCAGTACCACAGGGAGCGGCTACACTGAAGCTTTCTTT. Together with reference TRBV28 and TRBJ1-1, the CDR3 gives the full variable domain: DVKVTQSSRYLVKRTGEKVFLECVQDMDHENMFWYRQDPGLGLRLIYFSYDVKMKEKGDIPEGYSVSREKKERFSLILESASTNQTSMYLCASSTTGSGYTEAFFGQGTRLTVV.

As regards this clone: The same CDR3 arises from other DNA sequences in this sample as well. V usage is TRBV29-1 and J usage is TRBJ1-1; D may be TRBD1 (6 bases). This CDR3 is 14 amino acids long. V lost 2 bases and J 1 base, leaving 11 bases between the germline ends. Germline V gives CDR1 SQVTM, CDR2 ANQGSEA. The CDR3 region has the DNA TGCAGCGTTGAAAACAGGGCACCGAACACTGAAGCTTTCTTT. Residues: CSVENRAPNTEAFF.

This clone was recorded a few times. V is TRBV18 and J is TRBJ2-7; 7 nucleotides match TRBD2. J was trimmed by 6 bases and V by 5 bases; bases with no gene match: 7. From germline, CDR1 is KGHSH and CDR2 LQKENI. The CDR3 runs to 13 residues. This CDR3 reads CASSTGLGSEQYF. In DNA form, the CDR3 reads TGTGCCAGCTCAACTGGACTAGGGAGCGAGCAGTACTTC. The whole variable domain, remainder taken from reference TRBV18 and TRBJ2-7, is NAGVMQNPRHLVRRRGQEARLRCSPMKGHSHVYWYRQLPEEGLKFMVYLQKENIIDESGMPKERFSAEFPKEGPSILRIQQVVRGDSAAYFCASSTGLGSEQYFGPGTRLTVT.

The chain combines TRBV9 with TRBJ1-6; 11 nucleotides agree with TRBD1. Per germline, CDR1 SGDLS and CDR2 YYNGEE. The J segment lost 6 bases and the V segment lost 3 bases, leaving 11 bases of the junction unmatched. The CDR3 is 18 residues long. The CDR3 reads CASSAGGQGGFGNSPLHF. As DNA, the CDR3 is TGTGCCAGCAGCGCCGGGGGACAGGGGGGGTTCGGTAATTCACCCCTCCACTTT.

This sequence joins TRBV19 and TRBJ1-1, with D possibly matching TRBD1 (6 bases). This CDR3 spans 18 amino acids. The V end was cut by 5 bases, the J end by 4 bases, with 26 bases between. CDR1 and CDR2 from the germline V gene are LNHDA and SQIVND (reference sequence). The CDR3 loop reads CASSPRAFGTTLATEAFF. CDR3 bases: TGTGCCAGTAGTCCGCGGGCCTTTGGGACAACGTTAGCCACTGAAGCTTTCTTT.

Notes on this clone: At one end the junction does not follow the germline gene, possibly because of a read error. Other nucleotide sequences from this sample produce the same CDR3. The V and J genes are TRBV5-1 and TRBJ1-1; D might be TRBD1 (5 bases). Per the germline V gene, CDR1 is SGHRS and CDR2 is YFSETQ. This CDR3 has 16 amino acids. The CDR3 region is CASSLRGPGRGTEAFF. CDR3 in DNA: TGCGCCAGCAGCTTGAGGGGCCCCGGGAGGGGCACTGAAGCCTTCTTT.

V is TRBV6-6 and J is TRBJ2-5, with D maybe TRBD1 (5 bases). Germline assignment: CDR1 MNHNY and CDR2 SVGAGI (reference sequence). The CDR3 sequence is 14 residues long. V lost 0 bases to trimming and J lost 5 bases, with 10 bases between them. CDR3 in DNA: TGTGCCAGCAGTTACTCAACAGGCCGGGAGACCCAGTACTTC. Translating it yields CASSYSTGRETQYF.

This chain joins TRBV6-5 and TRBJ2-2; TRBD2 agrees at 11 bases. Germline CDR1 is MNHEY and CDR2 is SVGAGI. V lost 6 bases and J lost 3; bases outside the gene matches: 3. This CDR3 is built from 15 residues. As DNA, the CDR3 is TGTGCCAGCAGGCTAGCGGGGGGCTACACCGGGGAGCTGTTTTTT. Translation gives CASRLAGGYTGELFF.

The rearrangement joins TRBV6-4 to TRBJ1-2, with unresolved D. Germline CDR1 is MRHNA and CDR2 is SNTAGT. With 6 bases removed from V and 8 bases from J, the gap between germline ends came to 22 bases. The CDR3 runs 15 residues. The CDR3 nucleotides are TGTGCCAGCAGAACGGAACCCGGGTCTCTAACGGGCTACACCTTC. The encoded protein is CASRTEPGSLTGYTF.